These T cell receptor beta chains were read from a single sample in a study of cytomegalovirus exposure and HLA in healthy donors. Sequencing was performed with immunoSEQ multiplex PCR; in TCRdb, only in-frame clones are kept and a portion is missing. Counted here are 50,000 to 65,000 clones, about four fifths occurring once; the ten biggest clones make up 2.5% to 3.5%. The sequencing input was PBMCs. Receptor source: a woman under 30 in good health and CMV-seronegative. The conserved cysteine and the conserved F or W are not part of the CDR3 here.

J	length	V	CDR3
TRBJ2-1	17	TRBV7-6	ASSLGRTSGRPVYNEQF
TRBJ2-5	12	TRBV27	ASSLVGAQETQY
TRBJ2-1	13	TRBV28	ASSLGLAGDNEQF
TRBJ2-5	13	TRBV7-6	ASSLAGQGWETQY
TRBJ1-6	14	TRBV6-1	ASSEAQGQWDSPLH
TRBJ1-4	14	TRBV28	ASLVGGLATNEKLF
TRBJ1-5	13	TRBV27	ASSLSWRARQPQH
TRBJ2-2	15	TRBV7-3	ASSYNGGRGNTGELF
TRBJ2-2	15	TRBV27	ASGLRALSPNTGELF
TRBJ1-5	12	TRBV6-1	ASSEGAEIQPQH
TRBJ1-1	12	TRBV5-1	ASSGGQGSTEAF
TRBJ2-3	14	TRBV19	ASSIGYRGGADTQY
TRBJ1-1	10	TRBV5-4	ASSFRFSEAF
TRBJ2-1	13	TRBV7-2	ASSPGADSYNEQF
TRBJ1-1	11	TRBV28	ASSSQPAMVAF
TRBJ2-3	12	TRBV4-1	ASSQGLAGNTQY
TRBJ2-1	14	TRBV2	ASSEVRLAVYNEQF
TRBJ2-1	10	TRBV5-1	ATVGRVGEQF